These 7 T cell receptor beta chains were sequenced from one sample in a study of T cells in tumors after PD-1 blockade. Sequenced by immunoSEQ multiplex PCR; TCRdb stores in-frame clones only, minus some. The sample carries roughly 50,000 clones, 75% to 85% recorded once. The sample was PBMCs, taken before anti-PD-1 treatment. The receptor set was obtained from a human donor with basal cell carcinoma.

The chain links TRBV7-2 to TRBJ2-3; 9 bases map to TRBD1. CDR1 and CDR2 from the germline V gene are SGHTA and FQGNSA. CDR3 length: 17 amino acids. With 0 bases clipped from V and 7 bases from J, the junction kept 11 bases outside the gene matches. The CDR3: CASSLAPGQGSLYTQYF. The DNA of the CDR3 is TGTGCCAGCAGCTTAGCCCCGGGACAGGGCAGCTTGTATACGCAGTATTTT.

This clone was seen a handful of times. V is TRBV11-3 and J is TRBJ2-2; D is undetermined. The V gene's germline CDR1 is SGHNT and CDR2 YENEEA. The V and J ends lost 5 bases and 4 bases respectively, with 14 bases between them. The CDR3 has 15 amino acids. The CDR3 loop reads CASSPGVRSTGELFF. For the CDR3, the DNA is TGTGCCAGCAGCCCGGGTGTAAGATCCACCGGGGAGCTGTTTTTT.

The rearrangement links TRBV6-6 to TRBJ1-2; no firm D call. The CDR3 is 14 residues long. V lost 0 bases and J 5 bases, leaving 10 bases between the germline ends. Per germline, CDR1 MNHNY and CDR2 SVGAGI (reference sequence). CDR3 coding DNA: TGTGCCAGCAGTTACTCGGCGGGTGTTTATGGCTACACCTTC. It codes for CASSYSAGVYGYTF.

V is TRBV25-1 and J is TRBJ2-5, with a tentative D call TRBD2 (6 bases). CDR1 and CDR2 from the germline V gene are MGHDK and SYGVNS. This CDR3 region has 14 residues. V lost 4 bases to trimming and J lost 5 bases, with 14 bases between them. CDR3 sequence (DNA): TGTGCCAGCAGTGGCCTAGCGATGGGGGAGACCCAGTACTTC. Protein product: CASSGLAMGETQYF.

CDR3 coding DNA: TGTGCCAGCAGCCCCCGACAAGGGCCGCCCTACGAGCAGTACTTC. Translation: CASSPRQGPPYEQYF. The J gene is TRBJ2-7, the V gene TRBV21-1. TRBV21-1 is a recognized pseudogene. The CDR3 sequence is 15 residues long.

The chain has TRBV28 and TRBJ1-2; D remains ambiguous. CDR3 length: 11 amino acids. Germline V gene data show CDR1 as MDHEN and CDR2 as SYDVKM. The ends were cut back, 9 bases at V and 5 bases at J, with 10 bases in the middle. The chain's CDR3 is CASSTIYGYTF. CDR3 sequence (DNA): TGTGCCAGTTCTACCATTTATGGCTACACCTTC.

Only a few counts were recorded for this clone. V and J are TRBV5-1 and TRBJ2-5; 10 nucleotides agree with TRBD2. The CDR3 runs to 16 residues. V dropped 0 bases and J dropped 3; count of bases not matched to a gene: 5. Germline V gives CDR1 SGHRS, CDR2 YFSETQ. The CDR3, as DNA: TGCGCCAGCAGCTTGGGTGTAGCGGGGGGCAAAGAGACCCAGTACTTC. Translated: CASSLGVAGGKETQYF.